These 22 T cell receptor beta chains were all obtained from the same sample, sequenced in a study of T-cell memory formation after mild COVID-19. Using its own MiXCR run on the 5' RACE reads, TCRdb lists one record per CDR3 protein. The repertoire has about 320,000 distinct CDR3 sequences, around 15% of them found once; the top ten carry around 23%. Material for sequencing was PBMCs or a T cell subset sorted from them (not recorded which). The origin of the receptors is a man aged 18 to 29 who had mild COVID-19 (a few samples of this study predate the infection). Cell type and time point are not known.

The sample holds many counts of this clonotype. The V gene is TRBV3-1, the J gene TRBJ2-1, with D tentatively TRBD2 (5 bases). V was shortened by 1 base and J by 6 bases, with 7 bases between the two germline ends. The CDR3 length is 13 residues. CDR1 is LGHDT and CDR2 is YNNKEL in the germline V gene (reference sequence). Here the CDR3 reads CASSQASGNEQFF. The CDR3 nucleotides are TGTGCCAGCAGCCAAGCAAGCGGCAATGAGCAGTTCTTC.

The V call is TRBV4-1, the J call TRBJ1-1; 8 nucleotides line up with TRBD1. The CDR3 runs 16 residues. The trim removed 3 bases at V and 6 bases at J, leaving 12 bases unmatched. Per germline, CDR1 MGHRA and CDR2 YSYEKL. CDR3 loop: CASSQGWTGSLAEAFF. The CDR3 region has the DNA TGCGCCAGCAGCCAGGGGTGGACAGGGTCGCTCGCTGAAGCTTTCTTT.

This clonotype was recorded a few times. The rearrangement uses TRBV15 and TRBJ2-7, with D possibly matching TRBD2 (7 bases). The CDR3 is 15 residues long. Per germline, CDR1 LNHNV and CDR2 YYDKDF (reference sequence). V dropped 0 bases and J dropped 4 bases, with 13 bases sitting between them. CDR3 loop: CATSRDRGEGYEQYF. DNA of the CDR3: TGTGCCACCAGCAGAGATAGGGGGGAGGGATACGAGCAGTACTTC.

V and J are TRBV7-2 and TRBJ1-1; D is possibly TRBD1 (6 bases). The germline CDR1 and CDR2 sequences are SGHTA and FQGNSA. The CDR3 runs to 16 residues. The ends were cut back, 2 bases at V and 0 bases at J, with 13 bases in the middle. The CDR3 nucleotides read TGTGCCAGCAGCTTATCTCCGACAGGCATGAACACTGAAGCTTTCTTT. It is translated as CASSLSPTGMNTEAFF.

This chain joins TRBV29-1 and TRBJ2-1, with D perhaps assigned TRBD1 or TRBD2 (5 bases each). Per germline, CDR1 SQVTM and CDR2 ANQGSEA. The CDR3 length is 16 residues. V lost 6 bases and J lost 10, with 28 bases in between. The CDR3 sequence: CSVVAPGGDLPIEQFF. The CDR3, as DNA: TGCAGCGTCGTAGCTCCGGGTGGGGACCTGCCTATAGAGCAGTTCTTC.

This clonotype occurred a few times. The chain joins TRBV3-1 to TRBJ1-2, with a tentative D call TRBD1 (5 bases). The CDR3 sequence is 15 residues long. CDR1 and CDR2 from the germline V gene are LGHDT and YNNKEL (reference sequence). V shed 4 bases and J shed 4 bases, with 16 bases lying between them. CDR3 loop: CASSPGTGPSYGYTF. Written as DNA, the CDR3 is TGTGCCAGCAGCCCGGGAACAGGTCCCAGCTATGGCTACACCTTC. Using reference TRBV3-1 and TRBJ1-2 for the parts outside the CDR3, the full variable domain is DTAVSQTPKYLVTQMGNDKSIKCEQNLGHDTMYWYKQDSKKFLKIMFSYNNKELIINETVPNRFSPKSPDKAHLNLHINSLELGDSAVYFCASSPGTGPSYGYTFGSGTRLTVV.

This clonotype was seen ten or more times. The V call is TRBV4-1, the J call TRBJ2-3, with unresolved D. This CDR3 has 15 residues. Trimming left V 1 base short and J 5 bases short, with 13 bases between. Germline V CDR1 and CDR2: MGHRA, YSYEKL. This CDR3 is CASSQGPSHGDTQYF. CDR3 sequence (DNA): TGCGCCAGCAGCCAAGGTCCAAGTCATGGAGATACGCAGTATTTT.

The chain links TRBV2 to TRBJ2-7, with 11 bases lining up with TRBD1. From germline, CDR1 is SNHLY and CDR2 FYNNEI. V trimming: 1 base; J trimming: 4 bases; junction bases outside the gene matches: 9. This CDR3 is 17 amino acids long. The CDR3 is CASSEGRPGQGVYEQYF. The CDR3 coding sequence is TGTGCCAGCAGTGAAGGGCGGCCGGGACAGGGGGTTTACGAGCAGTACTTC.

The rearrangement uses TRBV20-1 and TRBJ2-3, with TRBD2 matching 7 bases. Per germline, CDR1 DFQATT and CDR2 SNEGSKA (reference sequence). This CDR3 region has 14 residues. With V trimmed by 2 bases and J by 0 bases, 2 bases remained unmatched. This CDR3 reads CSARKAGSTDTQYF. In DNA, the CDR3 is TGCAGTGCTAGAAAAGCGGGGAGCACAGATACGCAGTATTTT.

This clonotype was recorded a few times. The gene calls are TRBV27 and TRBJ2-7, with a tentative D call TRBD2 (5 bases). The germline gives CDR1 MNHEY, CDR2 SMNVEV (reference sequence). This CDR3 is 13 amino acids long. Trimming left V 6 bases short and J 2 bases short, with 11 bases between. CDR3 protein: CASRRSGPYEQYF. In DNA, the CDR3 is TGTGCCAGCAGGAGGAGCGGACCCTACGAGCAGTACTTC.

This clonotype has a handful of counts. CDR3 DNA sequence: TGTGCCAGCAGTGATTGGGGGCGAGGGGCCAAAAACATTCAGTACTTC. Its translation is CASSDWGRGAKNIQYF. This sequence joins TRBV2 and TRBJ2-4; D possibly corresponds to TRBD1 (6 bases). This CDR3 spans 16 amino acids. Germline lookup yields CDR1 SNHLY and CDR2 FYNNEI. The V end lost 3 bases, the J end lost 1 base, and 13 bases lay between the germline ends. The full variable domain, rest sourced from reference TRBV2 and TRBJ2-4, is EPEVTQTPSHQVTQMGQEVILRCVPISNHLYFYWYRQILGQKVEFLVSFYNNEISEKSEIFDDQFSVERPDGSNFTLKIRSTKLEDSAMYFCASSDWGRGAKNIQYFGAGTRLSVL.

A few counts support this clonotype. The chain joins TRBV11-3 to TRBJ2-3, with 9 bases lining up with TRBD2. Germline trimming cut 4 bases from V and 5 bases from J; bases unmatched to any gene: 4. Germline CDR1 reads SGHNT; CDR2 reads YENEEA. The CDR3 consists of 14 residues. CDR3 sequence: CASSSPTSGDTQYF. The CDR3 DNA is TGTGCCAGCAGCTCCCCGACTAGCGGAGATACGCAGTATTTT.

The chain is built from TRBV20-1 and TRBJ1-2; D is uncertain. The V and J ends lost 2 bases and 8 bases respectively, with 15 bases between them. The CDR3 has 13 residues. The germline V gene has CDR1 DFQATT and CDR2 SNEGSKA (reference sequence). The CDR3 DNA follows: TGCAGTGCTAGATTACAAGCCGCGAAAGGCTACACCTTC. This translates into CSARLQAAKGYTF.

The chain links TRBV7-9 to TRBJ2-3; D is uncertain. V gave up 5 bases and J gave up 3 bases, with 9 bases separating them. This CDR3 is 13 amino acids long. The germline CDR1 and CDR2 sequences are SEHNR and FQNEAQ (reference sequence). The chain's CDR3 is CASSPMSTDTQYF. CDR3 nucleotide sequence: TGTGCCAGCAGCCCTATGTCGACAGATACGCAGTATTTT. The whole variable domain, remainder taken from reference TRBV7-9 and TRBJ2-3, is DTGVSQNPRHKITKRGQNVTFRCDPISEHNRLYWYRQTLGQGPEFLTYFQNEAQLEKSRLLSDRFSAERPKGSFSTLEIQRTEQGDSAMYLCASSPMSTDTQYFGPGTRLTVL.

V and J are TRBV5-1 and TRBJ2-3, with TRBD2 as a possible D gene (6 bases). Per the germline V gene, CDR1 is SGHRS and CDR2 is YFSETQ. V was pared by 4 bases and J by 2 bases, with 11 bases between. The CDR3 has 14 amino acids. The CDR3 DNA sequence: TGCGCCAGCAGCGCGGGGACTGCCACAGATACGCAGTATTTT. Translating gives CASSAGTATDTQYF. Filled out from reference TRBV5-1 and TRBJ2-3, the complete variable domain reads KAGVTQTPRYLIKTRGQQVTLSCSPISGHRSVSWYQQTPGQGLQFLFEYFSETQRNKGNFPGRFSGRQFSNSRSEMNVSTLELGDSALYLCASSAGTATDTQYFGPGTRLTVL.

This chain joins TRBV7-2 and TRBJ1-6; D is perhaps TRBD1 (5 bases). The V gene's germline CDR1 is SGHTA and CDR2 FQGNSA. Trimming pared 4 bases from V and 7 bases from J, leaving 17 bases between. The CDR3 contains 16 residues. CDR3 protein: CASSYGGSVRNSPLHF. The CDR3 DNA reads TGTGCCAGCAGCTACGGGGGGTCGGTCAGAAATTCACCCCTCCACTTT.

The rearrangement uses TRBV5-1 and TRBJ2-1; maybe TRBD1 (6 bases). V gave up 4 bases and J gave up 9 bases, with 17 bases separating them. This CDR3 spans 14 amino acids. Germline V gene sequence: CDR1 SGHRS, CDR2 YFSETQ. The CDR3 DNA reads TGCGCCAGCAGCCTCGGAGTGGGGGCAGTTGAGCAGTTCTTC. It encodes CASSLGVGAVEQFF.

This clonotype was detected a few times. The chain joins TRBV12-3 or TRBV12-4 to TRBJ2-7, with D possibly TRBD1 on 6 matching bases. This CDR3 contains 14 residues. V was trimmed by 1 base and J by 3 bases, leaving 10 bases between them. CDR3 in DNA: TGTGCCAGCAGTTTAGTTGGGACATACTACGAGCAGTACTTC. The encoded protein is CASSLVGTYYEQYF.

The genes are TRBV4-1 and TRBJ1-2; the D is unclear. The CDR3 is 15 residues long. The V gene lost 0 bases and the J gene lost 4 bases, with 12 bases spanning the gap. CDR1 and CDR2 from the germline V gene are MGHRA and YSYEKL. The CDR3 protein is CASSQDPGGFYGYTF. As DNA, the CDR3 is TGCGCCAGCAGCCAAGATCCCGGAGGGTTCTATGGCTACACCTTC.

Many counts were recorded for this clonotype. V is TRBV2 and J is TRBJ2-7, with a possible D match to TRBD1 (6 bases). Germline assignment: CDR1 SNHLY and CDR2 FYNNEI. There are 15 residues in the CDR3. V gave up 6 bases and J gave up 1 base, with 16 bases separating them. The CDR3 spells CASSPTGFGSYEQYV. For the CDR3, the DNA is TGTGCCAGCAGCCCCACAGGGTTCGGGTCCTACGAGCAGTACGTC.

At least ten counts were recorded for this clonotype. The chain has TRBV6-2 or TRBV6-3 and TRBJ1-6; D is undetermined. The CDR3 is 12 amino acids. Germline V CDR1 and CDR2: MNHEY, SVGEGT. V gave up 2 bases and J gave up 8 bases, with 4 bases separating them. CDR3 protein: CASSYRDSPLHF. As DNA, the CDR3 is TGTGCCAGCAGTTACCGGGATTCACCCCTCCACTTT.

This clonotype came up many times. The rearrangement uses TRBV20-1 and TRBJ2-3, with 9 bases fitting TRBD2. Germline CDR1 is DFQATT and CDR2 is SNEGSKA (reference sequence). With 1 base clipped from V and 4 bases from J, the junction kept 0 bases outside the gene matches. The length of the CDR3 is 13 residues. CDR3 sequence (DNA): TGCAGTGCTAGAGGCGGGGGGGCAGATACGCAGTATTTT. As protein: CSARGGGADTQYF.